Listed below are T cell receptor beta chains from one sample, sequenced in a study of T cells in Graves' hyperthyroidism and ophthalmopathy. TCRdb redid the calling of the multiplex PCR reads with MiXCR, one entry per CDR3 protein. The table lists 730,000 or so distinct CDR3 sequences, roughly 20% of them singletons. Input material: blood. The receptor source for this set is a woman between 45 and 60 years old with Graves' hyperthyroidism that later progressed to Graves' ophthalmopathy. Each CDR3 is given with its conserved first and last residue. The D gene is left open where the match is weak. Some rows have no size entry. The others give once, few or many, or a class for an expanded clone.

D gene: TRBD1
V gene: TRBV2
J gene: TRBJ2-2
clone size: .
CDR3 protein: CASLDRGRTEELFF
CDR3 DNA: TGTGCCAGCCTCGACAGGGGCCGGACCGAGGAGCTGTTTTTT

D gene: .
V gene: TRBV20-1
J gene: TRBJ2-2
clone size: .
CDR3 protein: CSARRGSGELFF
CDR3 DNA: TGCAGTGCTAGAAGGGGTTCCGGGGAGCTGTTTTTT

D gene: .
V gene: TRBV27
J gene: TRBJ2-3
clone size: many
CDR3 protein: CASSPGTYPDTQYF
CDR3 DNA: TGTGCCAGCAGTCCGGGGACTTATCCAGATACGCAGTATTTT

D gene: .
V gene: TRBV7-2
J gene: TRBJ1-1
clone size: many
CDR3 protein: CASSLTASRETEAFF
CDR3 DNA: TGTGCCAGCAGCTTAACGGCATCCCGGGAGACTGAAGCTTTCTTT

D gene: .
V gene: TRBV7-2
J gene: TRBJ2-1
clone size: many
CDR3 protein: CASSLGTLNEQFF
CDR3 DNA: TGTGCCAGCAGCTTAGGGACACTCAATGAGCAGTTCTTC

D gene: .
V gene: TRBV28
J gene: TRBJ1-4
clone size: many
CDR3 protein: CASSLSQRPNEKLFF
CDR3 DNA: TGTGCCAGCAGTTTATCGCAGAGGCCTAATGAAAAACTGTTTTTT

D gene: TRBD1
V gene: TRBV6-1
J gene: TRBJ2-7
clone size: many
CDR3 protein: CASSEYLTGSGGEQYF
CDR3 DNA: TGTGCCAGCAGTGAATACTTGACAGGGTCAGGTGGCGAGCAGTACTTC

D gene: TRBD1
V gene: TRBV14
J gene: TRBJ1-4
clone size: many
CDR3 protein: CASSPRLGRQGNEKLFF
CDR3 DNA: TGTGCCAGCAGCCCACGACTTGGGCGACAGGGTAATGAAAAACTGTTTTTT

D gene: .
V gene: TRBV29-1
J gene: TRBJ2-4
clone size: .
CDR3 protein: CSVEDLNSLVENIQYF
CDR3 DNA: TGCAGCGTTGAAGATCTCAACAGTCTAGTAGAAAACATTCAGTACTTC

D gene: .
V gene: TRBV12-3/TRBV12-4
J gene: TRBJ1-1
clone size: many
CDR3 protein: CASSLGRGVETEAFF
CDR3 DNA: TGTGCCAGCAGTTTAGGGCGCGGGGTAGAGACTGAAGCTTTCTTT

D gene: .
V gene: TRBV7-3
J gene: TRBJ2-2
clone size: .
CDR3 protein: CASSSARTENTGELFF
CDR3 DNA: TGTGCCAGCAGCTCCGCACGGACTGAAAACACCGGGGAGCTGTTTTTT

D gene: .
V gene: TRBV27
J gene: TRBJ1-6
clone size: .
CDR3 protein: CASSLLPGLSYNSPLHF
CDR3 DNA: TGTGCCAGCAGTTTATTGCCGGGACTCTCCTATAATTCACCCCTCCACTTT

D gene: .
V gene: TRBV30
J gene: TRBJ1-2
clone size: .
CDR3 protein: CAWSVEGIYGYTF
CDR3 DNA: TGTGCCTGGAGTGTAGAAGGGATCTATGGCTACACCTTC

D gene: TRBD2
V gene: TRBV3-1
J gene: TRBJ2-5
clone size: .
CDR3 protein: CASSQYAGVDETQYF
CDR3 DNA: TGTGCCAGCAGCCAATATGCGGGGGTGGATGAGACCCAGTACTTC

D gene: .
V gene: TRBV12-3/TRBV12-4
J gene: TRBJ1-6
clone size: many
CDR3 protein: CASSAGFNSPLHF
CDR3 DNA: TGTGCCAGCAGCGCAGGGTTCAATTCACCCCTCCACTTT

D gene: .
V gene: TRBV6-1
J gene: TRBJ2-5
clone size: .
CDR3 protein: CASSDRPGAPETRYF
CDR3 DNA: TGTGCCAGCAGTGATAGGCCGGGGGCCCCAGAGACCCGGTACTTC